This record concerns one TCR beta chain sequence. Its target antigen remains unknown. No much larger clone is present one base from it, and per-base qualities are unavailable. Explained via the paper, the time point label denotes: baseline pretreatment blood. Per the publication, the treatment or condition label means: 15 Gy SBRT to primary tumor, nephrectomy 4 weeks later. To follow tumor-enriched clonotypes, peripheral blood was collected serially from radiation-treated patients at baseline and again at 2 weeks and 4 weeks after SBRT. Renal cell carcinoma with clear cell pathology was present in all patients. Genomic DNA for TCR sequencing was prepared using the QIAamp DNA Blood Mini Kit (Qiagen). The analyses included only samples that passed all quality control checks. The data are from a study of radiation and T cells in renal cell carcinoma (dated by TCRdb to the early 2020s). About the study as a whole: Samples came from a clinical trial, in which primary renal cell carcinomas received 15 Gy stereotactic body radiation therapy followed by nephrectomy 4 weeks later. A total of approximately 53 samples underwent TCR beta sequencing, made up of about 25 tumors and some 27 peripheral blood samples. Across all 50 or so samples, 4 million or so unique CDR3 nucleotide sequences encoding over 2.5 million unique CDR3 amino acid sequences were identified.

The immunoSEQ kit was used, according to the manufacturer's recommendations, to generate TCR beta libraries from genomic DNA. To prepare the libraries, a first multiplex PCR with proprietary primers was run, followed by a second PCR that added unique barcodes, and a bead cleanup was done after each round. A kit-provided positive control reaction and a negative control reaction were included in every sample batch. The final libraries were assessed on an Agilent 4200 TapeStation D1000 ScreenTape, pooled by volume, and quantified by qPCR. Sequencing ran on an Illumina NextSeq500 with a MidOutput 150-cycle cartridge, using 156 Read1 and 15 Index1 cycles with kit custom primers. The pooled library was loaded at 1.0 pM, with an approximately 20% PhiX control spiked in. The authors' analysis ran thus. The vendor-processed data were analyzed in R, and a clonotype was defined as all T cells that share the same CDR3 nucleotide sequence. For clone abundance analyses, frequencies were normalized to the 10,000 most abundant clones per sample. Public T cell clones, which averaged fewer than five per sample, were excluded before analysis. An abundance difference of at least 32-fold between compartments was the criterion for calling clonotypes tumor-enriched or baseline blood-enriched. Clonotypes expanded or contracted between blood time points were identified with a beta-binomial differential abundance model. Tumor-blood repertoire similarity was measured with the Baroni-Urbani and Buser coefficient, and group comparisons used two-tailed Wilcoxon tests in R. The table was pulled from immuneACCESS by TCRdb, which kept in-frame rearrangements only. Such tables lose some clones; where checked, under half of the loss comes from unresolved V genes, and the rest has no known cause. V and J calls and clone size are copied from that table; D and trimming were computed from the DNA. The sample profile shows about 88,000 clones; around nine tenths of them were found once. Of the sample, approximately 8% falls within the top ten clones.

Via the germline V gene (reference sequence), CDR1 is SEHNR and CDR2 FQNEAQ. Trimming costs V 3 bases and J 0 bases, and their ends lie 12 bases apart. The CDR3, cysteine through phenylalanine, is 15 amino acids long. The sequence is cut down to CDR3 DNA, 45 bases in frame from base 1. General conclusions and limits of the study: Because no pretreatment tumor biopsies were available, whether clonotypes were present in the tumor at baseline could not be determined. Changes in the blood repertoire were not tracked past 4 weeks after treatment. Effects of radiation dose or scheduling on the TCR repertoire could not be addressed with the single-armed trial design. In blood, the top tumor clonotypes increased from baseline to 2 weeks after radiation and then shrank by 4 weeks, which suggests a temporary expansion of tumor-resident clones.

Sequencing used blood, obtained from a patient whose treatment included radiotherapy and nephrectomy. This clonotype was obtained from a man between 45 and 60 years old with renal cell carcinoma. In this chain, TRBV7-9 is recombined with TRBJ2-7; there is no confident call for the D gene. The nucleotide sequence is given as TGTGCCAGCAGCTTCAGCCAGTCCCCCTCCTACGAGCAGTACTTC. It translates as CASSFSQSPSYEQYF.